The 19 T cell receptor beta chains presented below share a single source sample, sequenced in a study of blood T cell repertoires in COVID-19. Data came from immunoSEQ multiplex PCR; TCRdb stores just in-frame clones and leaves some out. The sample has roughly 100,000 clones, about four fifths seen once; the top ten hold 9.4%. The sequenced sample was peripheral blood. These receptors were obtained from a woman aged 70 to 79 with acute or convalescent COVID-19.

The genes are TRBV18 and TRBJ2-3; 11 positions match TRBD2. The CDR3 has 16 amino acids. V shed 3 bases and J 0 bases; nucleotides not matched to a gene: 2. Germline CDR1 and CDR2: KGHSH and LQKENI. CDR3 sequence: CASSPRTSGSTDTQYF. CDR3 coding DNA: TGTGCCAGCTCACCCCGGACTAGCGGGAGCACAGATACGCAGTATTTT.

The chain combines TRBV2 with TRBJ2-7; 8 nucleotides line up with TRBD1. Trimming took 6 bases from V and 6 from J; bases not matched to a gene: 13. Germline lookup yields CDR1 SNHLY and CDR2 FYNNEI. This CDR3 region has 15 residues. The CDR3 loop is CASSPEGAGTGEQYF. The DNA for the CDR3 is TGTGCCAGCAGCCCCGAGGGGGCAGGGACAGGCGAGCAGTACTTC.

This chain joins TRBV6-5 and TRBJ1-2, with 9 nucleotides matching TRBD1. CDR3 size: 14 residues. Germline V gene data show CDR1 as MNHEY and CDR2 as SVGAGI. J lost 4 bases, V lost 8 bases, and 8 bases had no gene match. The CDR3 DNA reads TGTGCCAGCTCCCCGGGACAGGGAATCTATGGCTACACCTTC. Its protein product is CASSPGQGIYGYTF.

V and J are TRBV10-3 and TRBJ2-5; TRBD1 matches 8 bases. Per the germline V gene, CDR1 is ENHRY and CDR2 is SYGVKD. V shed 6 bases, J shed 9 bases, and the junction held 6 bases outside the gene matches. This CDR3 is built from 12 residues. Written as DNA, the CDR3 is TGTGCCATCAGCGGACAGGGTGTGGCCCAGTACTTC. Amino acid sequence: CAISGQGVAQYF.

V and J are TRBV2 and TRBJ1-5; D gene unclear. There are 13 residues in the CDR3. Germline lookup yields CDR1 SNHLY and CDR2 FYNNEI. V dropped 5 bases and J dropped 2 bases, with 7 bases sitting between them. The CDR3 sequence is CASSWAGNQPQHF. The DNA for the CDR3 is TGTGCCAGCAGTTGGGCAGGCAATCAGCCCCAGCATTTT. The whole variable domain, remainder taken from reference TRBV2 and TRBJ1-5, is EPEVTQTPSHQVTQMGQEVILRCVPISNHLYFYWYRQILGQKVEFLVSFYNNEISEKSEIFDDQFSVERPDGSNFTLKIRSTKLEDSAMYFCASSWAGNQPQHFGDGTRLSIL.

This chain links TRBV30 with TRBJ2-7; 11 bases map to TRBD2. The J segment lost 3 bases and the V segment lost 4 bases, leaving 2 bases of the junction unmatched. The CDR3 extends over 13 amino acids. Germline V gene lookup returns CDR1 GTSNPN and CDR2 SVGIG (reference sequence). CDR3 residues: CAWKGLADYEQYF. CDR3 coding DNA: TGTGCCTGGAAGGGACTAGCGGACTACGAGCAGTACTTC.

This clone was detected a few times. The chain carries TRBV19 and TRBJ1-1; D is possibly TRBD1 (5 bases). In germline, CDR1 is LNHDA, CDR2 SQIVND (reference sequence). The CDR3 length is 14 residues. Trimming took 1 base from V and 4 from J, leaving 10 bases between them. In DNA, the CDR3 is TGTGCCAGTAGTATAGTGGAGGGGTTCACTGAAGCTTTCTTT. Its protein product is CASSIVEGFTEAFF. Using reference TRBV19 and TRBJ1-1 for the parts outside the CDR3, the full variable domain is DGGITQSPKYLFRKEGQNVTLSCEQNLNHDAMYWYRQDPGQGLRLIYYSQIVNDFQKGDIAEGYSVSREKKESFPLTVTSAQKNPTAFYLCASSIVEGFTEAFFGQGTRLTVV.

This clone was seen once. The chain's CDR3 is CSASFGTPQETQYF. In DNA form, the CDR3 reads TGCAGTGCTAGTTTTGGGACACCCCAAGAGACCCAGTACTTC. The chain joins TRBV20-1 to TRBJ2-5, with D possibly matching TRBD1 (6 bases). Trimming left V 3 bases short and J 1 base short, with 12 bases between. CDR1 and CDR2 from the germline V gene are DFQATT and SNEGSKA (reference sequence). The CDR3 contains 14 residues.

The sample holds one count of this clone. V and J are TRBV7-8 and TRBJ1-1; D not resolved. Germline values: CDR1 SGHVS, CDR2 FQNEAQ. This CDR3 spans 13 amino acids. V lost 5 bases to trimming and J lost 8 bases, with 15 bases between them. CDR3 DNA sequence: TGTGCCAGCAGCCTGGTAGCGGGAAGAGAAGCTTTCTTT. Residues: CASSLVAGREAFF.

The chain uses TRBV6-5 and TRBJ2-4; D gene unclear. With 2 bases removed from V and 0 bases from J, the gap between germline ends came to 5 bases. The CDR3 contains 14 residues. CDR1 MNHEY and CDR2 SVGAGI come from the germline V gene. This chain's CDR3 is CASSYGLAKNIQYF. The CDR3 DNA reads TGTGCCAGCAGTTACGGGCTAGCCAAAAACATTCAGTACTTC.

V and J are TRBV4-1 and TRBJ1-2; no definite D call. Trimming removed 0 bases at V and 2 bases at J, with 10 bases between. Looked up from germline, CDR1 is MGHRA and CDR2 is YSYEKL. This CDR3 comprises 15 residues. CDR3 nucleotides: TGCGCCAGCAGCCAAGAGCAGCGCTCCAACTATGGCTACACCTTC. It is translated as CASSQEQRSNYGYTF.

This clone was observed once. V gene TRBV28 combines with J gene TRBJ1-5; 7 nucleotides line up with TRBD1. This CDR3 is built from 16 residues. Germline V lookup: CDR1 MDHEN, CDR2 SYDVKM. The trim removed 7 bases at V and 3 bases at J, leaving 12 bases unmatched. The CDR3 DNA is TGTGCCAGCATATCTGGGACAGTCAGACCCAATCAGCCCCAGCATTTT. Translation: CASISGTVRPNQPQHF.

This clone was detected a few times. V and J are TRBV12-3 or TRBV12-4 and TRBJ1-2; D is ambiguous. CDR3 length: 13 amino acids. Trimming took off 3 bases at V and 1 base at J, with 6 bases between the two ends. The CDR3 region is CASSFGNNYGYTF. The CDR3 DNA sequence: TGTGCCAGCAGTTTTGGCAATAACTATGGCTACACCTTC.

The count of this clone is one. The chain carries TRBV12-5 and TRBJ2-5, with D perhaps matching TRBD1 (8 bases). The CDR3 loop spans 14 amino acids. Germline-derived CDR1 and CDR2 are LGHNT and FRNRAP. The V end lost 4 bases, the J end lost 5 bases, and 14 bases lay between the germline ends. CDR3 residues: CASGSGQGGETQYF. The CDR3 DNA reads as TGTGCTAGTGGTTCCGGACAGGGAGGGGAGACCCAGTACTTC.

This chain joins TRBV11-2 and TRBJ2-3; the D gene is possibly TRBD2 (6 bases). V gave up 5 bases and J gave up 1 base, with 16 bases separating them. This CDR3 region has 16 residues. Germline lookup yields CDR1 SGHAT and CDR2 FQNNGV. CDR3 nucleotides: TGTGCCAGCAGCCAGGGCCTCGGGGGTCGCACAGATACGCAGTATTTT. Translating it yields CASSQGLGGRTDTQYF. Combining the CDR3 with reference TRBV11-2 and TRBJ2-3 gives the whole variable domain EAGVAQSPRYKIIEKRQSVAFWCNPISGHATLYWYQQILGQGPKLLIQFQNNGVVDDSQLPKDRFSAERLKGVDSTLKIQPAKLEDSAVYLCASSQGLGGRTDTQYFGPGTRLTVL.

The chain uses TRBV11-3 and TRBJ2-7; 7 nucleotides align to TRBD2. The CDR3 has 14 amino acids. Trimming took 4 bases from V and 1 from J; bases not matched to a gene: 4. Looked up from germline, CDR1 is SGHNT and CDR2 is YENEEA. The CDR3 reads CASSSRTRSYEQYF. CDR3 nucleotide sequence: TGTGCCAGCAGCTCTAGGACTAGGTCCTACGAGCAGTACTTC.

The rearrangement links TRBV19 to TRBJ2-1; 10 bases line up with TRBD2. CDR1 is LNHDA, CDR2 SQIVND, per germline (reference sequence). The junction had 11 bases not matched to a gene; V was cut back by 6 bases and J by 9 bases. CDR3 size: 15 residues. The DNA of the CDR3 is TGTGCCAGTAGCCCAGCGGGGGGGGCGAAAAGTGAGCAGTTCTTC. This translates into CASSPAGGAKSEQFF.

This clone was observed a handful of times. This chain uses TRBV18 with TRBJ2-7, with D possibly being TRBD2 (5 bases). In germline, CDR1 is KGHSH, CDR2 LQKENI. The CDR3 covers 12 residues. Trimming removed 5 bases from V and 2 bases from J, with 7 bases in between. As DNA, the CDR3 is TGTGCCAGCTCAACCGGGGCCTACGAGCAGTACTTC. It specifies CASSTGAYEQYF. Full variable domain (rest looked up from reference TRBV18 and TRBJ2-7): NAGVMQNPRHLVRRRGQEARLRCSPMKGHSHVYWYRQLPEEGLKFMVYLQKENIIDESGMPKERFSAEFPKEGPSILRIQQVVRGDSAAYFCASSTGAYEQYFGPGTRLTVT.

The chain is built from TRBV19 and TRBJ1-5, with D possibly matching TRBD1 (5 bases). Germline CDR1 reads LNHDA; CDR2 reads SQIVND (reference sequence). The CDR3 is made up of 17 amino acids. Deletions cut 1 base from V and 2 bases from J, with 15 bases between. The CDR3 reads CASSIGLRASGNQPQHF. The DNA for the CDR3 is TGTGCCAGTAGTATAGGGCTCAGGGCCTCGGGCAATCAGCCCCAGCATTTT.